This entry features one TCR beta chain sequence. Its antigen remains unknown. The entry originates in a study of T cells in localized non-small cell lung cancer. Deletions cut 7 bases from V and 4 bases from J, with 15 bases between. Germline loops: CDR1 MRHNA, CDR2 SNTAGT. This CDR3 region has 14 residues. Sequencing was performed with immunoSEQ multiplex PCR; in TCRdb, only in-frame clones are kept and a portion is missing. The sample records roughly 27,000 clones, about nine tenths being singletons. Whole-study findings and limits: Sequencing was restricted to one tumor region; therefore, heterogeneity remains possible. Out of the top 100 tumor clones, a median around 50 were seen in adjacent lung. Uninvolved neighboring lung showed the greatest T cell clonality, exceeding tumor. A higher density of T cells in blood coincided with extended overall survival.

The TCR originated in a woman aged 35 to 70 with stage I lung adenocarcinoma. The chain carries TRBV6-4 and TRBJ2-3; possibly TRBD1 or TRBD2 for D (6 bases each). The material sequenced was peripheral blood, taken before any cancer treatment. The CDR3 DNA follows: TGTGCCAGCAAGCCGGGGGCCGGATCAGATACGCAGTATTTT. It codes for CASKPGAGSDTQYF.